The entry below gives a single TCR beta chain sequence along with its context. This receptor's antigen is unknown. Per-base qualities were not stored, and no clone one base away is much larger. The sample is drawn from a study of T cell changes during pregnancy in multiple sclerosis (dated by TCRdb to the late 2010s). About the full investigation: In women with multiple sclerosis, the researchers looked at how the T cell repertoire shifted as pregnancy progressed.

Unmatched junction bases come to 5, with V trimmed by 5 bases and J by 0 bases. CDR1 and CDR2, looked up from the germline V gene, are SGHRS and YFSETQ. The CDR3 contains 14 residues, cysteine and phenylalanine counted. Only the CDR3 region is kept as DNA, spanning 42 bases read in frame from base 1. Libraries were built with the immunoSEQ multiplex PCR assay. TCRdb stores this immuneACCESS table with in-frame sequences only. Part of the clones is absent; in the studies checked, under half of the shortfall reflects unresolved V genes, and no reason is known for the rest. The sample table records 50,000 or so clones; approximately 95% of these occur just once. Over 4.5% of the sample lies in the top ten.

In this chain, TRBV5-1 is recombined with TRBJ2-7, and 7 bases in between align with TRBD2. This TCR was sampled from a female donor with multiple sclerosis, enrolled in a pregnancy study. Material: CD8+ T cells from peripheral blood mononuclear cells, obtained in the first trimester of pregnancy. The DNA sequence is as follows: TGCGCCAGCAGTTCTCGCGGGGGCTCCTACGAGCAGTACTTC. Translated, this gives CASSSRGGSYEQYF. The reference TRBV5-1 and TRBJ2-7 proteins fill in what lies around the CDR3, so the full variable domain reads KAGVTQTPRYLIKTRGQQVTLSCSPISGHRSVSWYQQTPGQGLQFLFEYFSETQRNKGNFPGRFSGRQFSNSRSEMNVSTLELGDSALYLCASSSRGGSYEQYFGPGTRLTVT.